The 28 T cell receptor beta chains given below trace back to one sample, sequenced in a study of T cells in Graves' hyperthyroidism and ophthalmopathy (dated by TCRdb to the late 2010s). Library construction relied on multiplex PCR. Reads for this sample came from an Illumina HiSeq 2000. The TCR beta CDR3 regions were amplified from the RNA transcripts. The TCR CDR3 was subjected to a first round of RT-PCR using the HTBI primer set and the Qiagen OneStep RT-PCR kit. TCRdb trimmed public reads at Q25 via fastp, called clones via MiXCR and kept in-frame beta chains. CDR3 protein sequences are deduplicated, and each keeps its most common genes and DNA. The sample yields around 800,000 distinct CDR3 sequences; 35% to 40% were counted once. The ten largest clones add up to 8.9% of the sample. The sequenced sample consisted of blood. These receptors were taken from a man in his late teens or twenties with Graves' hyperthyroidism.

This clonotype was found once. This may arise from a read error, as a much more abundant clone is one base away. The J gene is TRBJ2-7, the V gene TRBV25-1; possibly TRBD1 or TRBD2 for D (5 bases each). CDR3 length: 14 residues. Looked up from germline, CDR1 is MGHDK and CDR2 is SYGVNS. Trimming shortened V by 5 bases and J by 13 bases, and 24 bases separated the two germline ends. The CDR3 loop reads CASSKGRDLTTYYF. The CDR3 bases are TGTGCCAGCAGTAAAGGCCGGGACCTAACTACCTACTACTTC.

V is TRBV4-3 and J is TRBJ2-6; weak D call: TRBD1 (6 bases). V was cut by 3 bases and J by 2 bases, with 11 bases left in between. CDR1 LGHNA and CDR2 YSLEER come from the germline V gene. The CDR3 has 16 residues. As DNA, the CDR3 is TGCGCCAGCAGCCACGAGGACAGTACTGGGGCCAACGTCCTGACTTTC. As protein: CASSHEDSTGANVLTF.

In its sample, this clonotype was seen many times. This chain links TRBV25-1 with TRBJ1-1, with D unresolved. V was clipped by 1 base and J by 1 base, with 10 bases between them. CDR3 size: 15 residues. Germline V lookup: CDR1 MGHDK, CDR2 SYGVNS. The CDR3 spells CASSESRVPNTEAFF. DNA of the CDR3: TGTGCCAGCAGTGAATCTAGGGTACCGAACACTGAAGCTTTCTTT.

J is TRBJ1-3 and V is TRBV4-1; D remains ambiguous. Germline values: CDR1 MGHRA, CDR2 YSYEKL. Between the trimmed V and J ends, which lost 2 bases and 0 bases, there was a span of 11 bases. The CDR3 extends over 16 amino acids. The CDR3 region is CASSQSATFSGNTIYF. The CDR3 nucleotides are TGCGCCAGCAGCCAATCGGCCACTTTCTCTGGAAACACCATATATTTT.

This CDR3 is CASSLNLMNTEAFF. The DNA of the CDR3 is TGCGCCAGCAGCTTGAACTTAATGAACACTGAAGCTTTCTTT. The chain couples TRBV5-1 to TRBJ1-1; D gene unclear. V shed 1 base and J shed 0 bases, with 7 bases lying between them. This CDR3 has 14 residues. CDR1 and CDR2 from the germline V gene are SGHRS and YFSETQ.

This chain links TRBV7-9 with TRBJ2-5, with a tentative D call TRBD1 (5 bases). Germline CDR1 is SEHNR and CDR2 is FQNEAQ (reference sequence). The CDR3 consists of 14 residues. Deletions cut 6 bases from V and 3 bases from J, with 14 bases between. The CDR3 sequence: CASSEMQGKETQYF. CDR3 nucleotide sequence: TGTGCCAGCAGTGAAATGCAGGGAAAAGAGACCCAGTACTTC.

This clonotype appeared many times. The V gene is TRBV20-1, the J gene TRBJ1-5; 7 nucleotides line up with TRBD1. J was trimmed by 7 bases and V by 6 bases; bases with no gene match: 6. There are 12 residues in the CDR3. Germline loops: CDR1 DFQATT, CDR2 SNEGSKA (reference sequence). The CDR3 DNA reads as TGCAGTGCCCCTACAGGGGAACAGCCCCAGCATTTT. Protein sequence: CSAPTGEQPQHF.

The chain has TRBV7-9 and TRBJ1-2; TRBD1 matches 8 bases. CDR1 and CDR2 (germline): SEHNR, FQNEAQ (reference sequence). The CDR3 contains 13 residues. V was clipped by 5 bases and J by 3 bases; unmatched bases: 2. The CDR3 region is CASSETGDYGYTF. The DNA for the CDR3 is TGTGCCAGCAGCGAGACAGGGGACTATGGCTACACCTTC. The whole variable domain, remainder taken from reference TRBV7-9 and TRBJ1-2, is DTGVSQNPRHKITKRGQNVTFRCDPISEHNRLYWYRQTLGQGPEFLTYFQNEAQLEKSRLLSDRFSAERPKGSFSTLEIQRTEQGDSAMYLCASSETGDYGYTFGSGTRLTVV.

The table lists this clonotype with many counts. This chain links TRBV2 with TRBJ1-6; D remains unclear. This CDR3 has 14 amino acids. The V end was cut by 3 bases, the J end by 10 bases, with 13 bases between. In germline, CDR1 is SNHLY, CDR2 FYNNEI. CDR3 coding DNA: TGTGCCAGCAGTGAGGACGGTCCCCCCTCACCCCTCCACTTT. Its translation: CASSEDGPPSPLHF.

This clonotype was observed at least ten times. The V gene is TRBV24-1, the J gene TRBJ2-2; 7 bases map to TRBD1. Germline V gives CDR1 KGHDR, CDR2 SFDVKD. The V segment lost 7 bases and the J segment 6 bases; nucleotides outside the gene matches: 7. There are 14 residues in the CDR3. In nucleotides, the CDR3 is TGTGCCACCAGATCACAGGGGTCCGCCGGGGAGCTGTTTTTT. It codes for CATRSQGSAGELFF.

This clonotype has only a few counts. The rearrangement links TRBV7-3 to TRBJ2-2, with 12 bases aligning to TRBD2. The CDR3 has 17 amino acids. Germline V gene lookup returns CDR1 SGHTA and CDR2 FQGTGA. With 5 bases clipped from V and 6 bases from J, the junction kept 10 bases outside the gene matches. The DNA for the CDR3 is TGTGCCAGCAGCCCCGGGACTAGCGGGTCGGGCCCCGGGGAGCTGTTTTTT. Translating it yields CASSPGTSGSGPGELFF.

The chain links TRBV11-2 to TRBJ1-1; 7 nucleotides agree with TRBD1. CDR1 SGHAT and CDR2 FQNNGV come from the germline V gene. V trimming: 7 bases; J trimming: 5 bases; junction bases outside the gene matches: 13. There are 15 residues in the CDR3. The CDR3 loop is CASIPSGRGWTEAFF. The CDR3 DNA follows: TGTGCCAGCATCCCGTCGGGCAGGGGGTGGACTGAAGCTTTCTTT.

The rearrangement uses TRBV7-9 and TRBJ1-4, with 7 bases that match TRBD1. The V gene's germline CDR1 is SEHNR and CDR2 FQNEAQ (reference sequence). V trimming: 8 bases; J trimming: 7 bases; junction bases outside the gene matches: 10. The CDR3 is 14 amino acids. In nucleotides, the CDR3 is TGTGCCAGCGGTCGACAGGGCGAGGTTGAAAAACTGTTTTTT. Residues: CASGRQGEVEKLFF.

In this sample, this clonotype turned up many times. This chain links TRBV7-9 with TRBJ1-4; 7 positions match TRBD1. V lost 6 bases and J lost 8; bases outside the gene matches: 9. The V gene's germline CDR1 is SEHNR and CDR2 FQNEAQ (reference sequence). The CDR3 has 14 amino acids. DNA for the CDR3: TGTGCCAGCAGAAAACAGGGGTCGGAGGAAAAACTGTTTTTT. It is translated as CASRKQGSEEKLFF.

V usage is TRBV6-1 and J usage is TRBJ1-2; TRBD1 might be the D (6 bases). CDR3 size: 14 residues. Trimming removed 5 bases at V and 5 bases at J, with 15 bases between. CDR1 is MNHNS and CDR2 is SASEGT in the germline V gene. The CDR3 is CASSSQGFWYGYTF. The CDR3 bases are TGTGCCAGCAGTTCACAGGGTTTTTGGTATGGCTACACCTTC.

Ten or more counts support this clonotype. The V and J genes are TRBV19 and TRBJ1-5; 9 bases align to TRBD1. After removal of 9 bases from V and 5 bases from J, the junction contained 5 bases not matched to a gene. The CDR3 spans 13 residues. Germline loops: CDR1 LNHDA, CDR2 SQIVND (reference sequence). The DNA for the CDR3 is TGTGCCAGCAGAAGGGACAGGGATCAGCCCCAGCATTTT. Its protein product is CASRRDRDQPQHF.

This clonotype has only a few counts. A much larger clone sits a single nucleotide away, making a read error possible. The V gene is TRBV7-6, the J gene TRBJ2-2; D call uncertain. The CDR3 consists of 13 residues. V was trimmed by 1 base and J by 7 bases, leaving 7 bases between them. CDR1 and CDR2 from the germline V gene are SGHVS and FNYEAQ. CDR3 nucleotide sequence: TGTGCCAGCAGCTTAGAAGAGAACGGGGAGCTGTTTTTT. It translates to CASSLEENGELFF.

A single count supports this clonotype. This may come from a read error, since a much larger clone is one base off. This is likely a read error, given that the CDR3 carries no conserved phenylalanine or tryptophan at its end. The CDR3 DNA sequence: TGTGCCAGCAGTCGAATTTACGGTCAGCCCCAGCATTAT. This sequence encodes CASSRIYGQPQHY. The chain uses TRBV2 and TRBJ1-5; unclear D gene. Germline CDR1 reads SNHLY; CDR2 reads FYNNEI. This CDR3 is 13 amino acids long. V lost 5 bases to trimming and J lost 6 bases, with 11 bases between them.

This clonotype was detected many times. The CDR3 sequence: CASSISGVRGAFF. The CDR3, as DNA: TGTGCCAGTAGTATTAGCGGGGTACGCGGAGCTTTCTTT. V usage is TRBV19 and J usage is TRBJ1-1; D remains unclear. The CDR3 spans 13 residues. The V and J ends lost 3 bases and 10 bases respectively, with 15 bases between them. Germline assignment: CDR1 LNHDA and CDR2 SQIVND (reference sequence).

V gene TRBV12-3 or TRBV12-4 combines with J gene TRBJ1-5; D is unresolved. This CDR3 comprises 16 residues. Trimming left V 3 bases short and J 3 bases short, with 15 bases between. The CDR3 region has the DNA TGTGCCAGCAGTTTGGGTCGGCAGGCTTTCAATCAGCCCCAGCATTTT. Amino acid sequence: CASSLGRQAFNQPQHF.

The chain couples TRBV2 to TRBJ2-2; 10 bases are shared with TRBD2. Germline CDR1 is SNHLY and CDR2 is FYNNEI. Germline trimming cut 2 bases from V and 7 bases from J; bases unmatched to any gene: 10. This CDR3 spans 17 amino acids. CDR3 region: CASSESPSGSTGGELFF. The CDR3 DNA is TGTGCCAGCAGTGAATCCCCTAGCGGGAGTACGGGCGGGGAGCTGTTTTTT.

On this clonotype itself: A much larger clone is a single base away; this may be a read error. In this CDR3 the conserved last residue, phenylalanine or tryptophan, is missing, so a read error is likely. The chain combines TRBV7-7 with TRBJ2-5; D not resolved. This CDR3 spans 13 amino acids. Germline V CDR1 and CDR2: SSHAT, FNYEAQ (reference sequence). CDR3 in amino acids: CASSLAAQETQYS. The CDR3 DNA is TGTGCTAGCAGCTTAGCCGCTCAAGAGACCCAGTACTCC.

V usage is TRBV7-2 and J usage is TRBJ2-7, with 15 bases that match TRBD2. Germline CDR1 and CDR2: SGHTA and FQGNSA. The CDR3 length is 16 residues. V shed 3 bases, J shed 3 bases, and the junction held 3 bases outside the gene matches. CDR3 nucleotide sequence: TGTGCCAGCAGCTTGAGGACTAGCGGGGGGGGCTACGAGCAGTACTTC. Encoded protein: CASSLRTSGGGYEQYF.

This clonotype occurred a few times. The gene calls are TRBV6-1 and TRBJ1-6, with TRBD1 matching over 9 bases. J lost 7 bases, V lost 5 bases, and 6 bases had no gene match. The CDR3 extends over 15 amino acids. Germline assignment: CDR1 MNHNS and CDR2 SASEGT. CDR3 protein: CASSLTGGENSPLHF. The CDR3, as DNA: TGTGCCAGCAGTTTGACAGGGGGAGAGAATTCACCCCTCCACTTT.

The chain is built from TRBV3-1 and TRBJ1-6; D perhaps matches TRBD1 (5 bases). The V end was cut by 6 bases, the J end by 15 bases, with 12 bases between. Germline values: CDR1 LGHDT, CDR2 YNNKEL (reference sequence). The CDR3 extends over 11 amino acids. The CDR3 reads CASRSLGDLHF. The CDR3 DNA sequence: TGTGCCAGCAGATCCCTGGGGGACCTCCACTTT.

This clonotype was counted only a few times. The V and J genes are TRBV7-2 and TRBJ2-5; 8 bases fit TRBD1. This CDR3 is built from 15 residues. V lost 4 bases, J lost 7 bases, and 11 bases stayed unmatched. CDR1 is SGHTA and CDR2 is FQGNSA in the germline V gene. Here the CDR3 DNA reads TGTGCCAGCAGCTCCCGGCAGGGGGCGCTTGGGACCCAGTACTTC. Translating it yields CASSSRQGALGTQYF.

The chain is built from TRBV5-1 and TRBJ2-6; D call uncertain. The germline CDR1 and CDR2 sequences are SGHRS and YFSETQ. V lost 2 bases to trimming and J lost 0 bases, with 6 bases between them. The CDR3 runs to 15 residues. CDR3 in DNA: TGCGCCAGCAGCTTTTCAATCTCTGGGGCCAACGTCCTGACTTTC. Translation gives CASSFSISGANVLTF.

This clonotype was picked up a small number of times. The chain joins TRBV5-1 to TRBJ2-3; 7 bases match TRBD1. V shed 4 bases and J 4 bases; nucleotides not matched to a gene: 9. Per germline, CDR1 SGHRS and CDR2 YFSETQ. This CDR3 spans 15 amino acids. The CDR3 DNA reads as TGCGCCAGCAGCCCCGAGGGGGCTAGGCCAGATACGCAGTATTTT. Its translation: CASSPEGARPDTQYF.